This T cell receptor beta chain stems from a study of blood T cell repertoires in COVID-19. Overall study context: The United States, Italy and Spain supplied acute and convalescent COVID-19 samples. T cells, B-cell-depleted T cells, or PBMCs supplied cDNA or gDNA.

TCRdb's copy holds only in-frame clones and misses some; the assay was immunoSEQ multiplex PCR. The repertoire holds around 260,000 clones, with 70% to 90% as singletons. Between the trimmed V and J ends, which lost 3 bases and 4 bases, there was a span of 4 bases. The germline V gene has CDR1 SGHAT and CDR2 FQNNGV. The CDR3 runs 12 residues. The chain is built from TRBV11-2 and TRBJ1-3; D gene unclear. This clonotype was sampled from a man younger than 40 with active or convalescent COVID-19. The sequenced material came from peripheral blood. In DNA, the CDR3 is TGTGCCAGCAGCTTGGGCGGAAACACCATATATTTT. Its protein is CASSLGGNTIYF.